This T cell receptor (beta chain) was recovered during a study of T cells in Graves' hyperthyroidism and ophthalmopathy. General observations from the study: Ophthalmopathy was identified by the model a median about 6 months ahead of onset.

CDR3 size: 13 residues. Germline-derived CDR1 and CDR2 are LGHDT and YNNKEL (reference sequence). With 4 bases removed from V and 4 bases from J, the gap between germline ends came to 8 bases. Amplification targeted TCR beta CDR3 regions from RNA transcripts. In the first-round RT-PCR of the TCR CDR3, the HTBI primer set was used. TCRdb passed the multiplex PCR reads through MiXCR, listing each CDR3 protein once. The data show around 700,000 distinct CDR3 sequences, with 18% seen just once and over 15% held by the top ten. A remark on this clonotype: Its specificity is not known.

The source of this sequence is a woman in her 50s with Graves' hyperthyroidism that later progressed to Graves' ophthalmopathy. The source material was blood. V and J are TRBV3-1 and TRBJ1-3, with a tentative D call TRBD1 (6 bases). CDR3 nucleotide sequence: TGTGCCAGCAGCCGGGGGCGCGGAAACACCATATATTTT. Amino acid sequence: CASSRGRGNTIYF.